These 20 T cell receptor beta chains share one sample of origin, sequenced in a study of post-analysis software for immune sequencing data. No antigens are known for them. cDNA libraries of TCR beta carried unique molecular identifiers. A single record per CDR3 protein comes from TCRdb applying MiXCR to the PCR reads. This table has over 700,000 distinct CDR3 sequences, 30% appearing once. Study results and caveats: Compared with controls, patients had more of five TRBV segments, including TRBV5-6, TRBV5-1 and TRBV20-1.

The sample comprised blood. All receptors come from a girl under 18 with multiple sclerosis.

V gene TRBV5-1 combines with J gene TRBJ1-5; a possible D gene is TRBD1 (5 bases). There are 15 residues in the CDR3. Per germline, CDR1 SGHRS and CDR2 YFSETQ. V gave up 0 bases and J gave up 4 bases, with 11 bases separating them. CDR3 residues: CASSLGGEWNQPQHF. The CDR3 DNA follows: TGCGCCAGCAGCTTGGGGGGGGAATGGAATCAGCCCCAGCATTTT.

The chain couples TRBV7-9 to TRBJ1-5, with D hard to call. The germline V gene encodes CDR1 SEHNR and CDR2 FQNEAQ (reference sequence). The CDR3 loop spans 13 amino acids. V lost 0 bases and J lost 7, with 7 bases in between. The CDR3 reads CASSLAPWQPQHF. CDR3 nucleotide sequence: TGTGCCAGCAGCTTAGCCCCCTGGCAGCCCCAGCATTTT.

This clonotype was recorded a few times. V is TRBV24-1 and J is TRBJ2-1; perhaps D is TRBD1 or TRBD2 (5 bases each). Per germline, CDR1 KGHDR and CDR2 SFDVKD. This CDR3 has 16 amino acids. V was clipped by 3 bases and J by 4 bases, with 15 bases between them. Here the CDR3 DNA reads TGTGCCACCAGTGATCAGAGGGACGGATCGTACAATGAGCAGTTCTTC. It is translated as CATSDQRDGSYNEQFF.

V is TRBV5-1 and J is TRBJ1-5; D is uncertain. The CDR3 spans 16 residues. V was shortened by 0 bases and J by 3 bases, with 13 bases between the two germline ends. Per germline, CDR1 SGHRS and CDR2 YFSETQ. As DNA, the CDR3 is TGCGCCAGCAGCTTGGGTGGGATGGAGGTCAATCAGCCCCAGCATTTT. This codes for CASSLGGMEVNQPQHF.

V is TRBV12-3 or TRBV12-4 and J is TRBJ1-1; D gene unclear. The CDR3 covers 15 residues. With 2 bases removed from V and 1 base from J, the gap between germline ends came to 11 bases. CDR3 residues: CASSLFLMGNTEAFF. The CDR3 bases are TGTGCCAGCAGTTTATTCCTTATGGGGAACACTGAAGCTTTCTTT.

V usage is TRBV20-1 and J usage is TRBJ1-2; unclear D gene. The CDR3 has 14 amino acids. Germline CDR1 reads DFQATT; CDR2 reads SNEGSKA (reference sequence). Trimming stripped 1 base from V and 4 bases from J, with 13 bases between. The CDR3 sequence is CSARGGLAGYGYTF. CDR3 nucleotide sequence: TGCAGTGCTAGAGGCGGCCTGGCGGGCTATGGCTACACCTTC.

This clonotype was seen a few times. CDR3 in DNA: TGTGCCAGCAGTCCTATTCGAGGCTTAGATACGCAGTATTTT. Translating it yields CASSPIRGLDTQYF. The gene calls are TRBV27 and TRBJ2-3; unclear D gene. Trimming left V 5 bases short and J 5 bases short, with 14 bases between. This CDR3 is built from 14 residues. Germline assignment: CDR1 MNHEY and CDR2 SMNVEV (reference sequence).

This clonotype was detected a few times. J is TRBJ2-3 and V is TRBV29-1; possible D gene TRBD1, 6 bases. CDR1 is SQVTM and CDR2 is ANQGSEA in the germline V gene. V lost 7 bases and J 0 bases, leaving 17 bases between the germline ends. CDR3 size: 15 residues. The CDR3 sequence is CSAQGGDESTDTQYF. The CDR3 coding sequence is TGCAGCGCCCAAGGGGGAGACGAAAGCACAGATACGCAGTATTTT.

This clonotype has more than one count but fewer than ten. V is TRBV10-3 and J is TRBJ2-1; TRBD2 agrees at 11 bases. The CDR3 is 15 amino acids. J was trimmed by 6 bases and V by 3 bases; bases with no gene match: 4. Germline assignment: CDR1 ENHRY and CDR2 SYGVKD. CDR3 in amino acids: CAISEGLAGRNEQFF. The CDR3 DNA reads TGTGCCATCAGTGAAGGACTAGCGGGCCGCAATGAGCAGTTCTTC.

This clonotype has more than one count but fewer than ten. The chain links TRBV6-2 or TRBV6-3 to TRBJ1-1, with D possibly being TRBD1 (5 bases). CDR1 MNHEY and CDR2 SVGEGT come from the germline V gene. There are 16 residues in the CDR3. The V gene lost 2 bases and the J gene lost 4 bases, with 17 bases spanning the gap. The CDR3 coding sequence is TGTGCCAGCAGTTACGAAACAGCCCCCGGGGGCACTGAAGCTTTCTTT. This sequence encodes CASSYETAPGGTEAFF.

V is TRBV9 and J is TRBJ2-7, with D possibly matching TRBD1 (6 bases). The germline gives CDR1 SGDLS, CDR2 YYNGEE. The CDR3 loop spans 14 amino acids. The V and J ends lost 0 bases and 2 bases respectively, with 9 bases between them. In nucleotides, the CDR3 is TGTGCCAGCAGCGTAGAGGGGGACCCCTACGAGCAGTACTTC. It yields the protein CASSVEGDPYEQYF.

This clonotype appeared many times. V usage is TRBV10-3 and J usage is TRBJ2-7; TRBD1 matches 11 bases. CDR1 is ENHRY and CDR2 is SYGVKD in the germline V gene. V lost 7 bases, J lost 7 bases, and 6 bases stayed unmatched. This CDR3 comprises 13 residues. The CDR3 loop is CAITGTGGEEQYF. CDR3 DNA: TGTGCCATCACCGGGACAGGGGGTGAGGAGCAGTACTTC.

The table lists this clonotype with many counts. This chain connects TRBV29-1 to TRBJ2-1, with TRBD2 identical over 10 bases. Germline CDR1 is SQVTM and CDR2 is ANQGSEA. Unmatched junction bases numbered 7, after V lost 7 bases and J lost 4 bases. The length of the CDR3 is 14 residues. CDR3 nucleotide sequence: TGCAGCGCCCTGACTAGCGGGCTATACAATGAGCAGTTCTTC. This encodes CSALTSGLYNEQFF.

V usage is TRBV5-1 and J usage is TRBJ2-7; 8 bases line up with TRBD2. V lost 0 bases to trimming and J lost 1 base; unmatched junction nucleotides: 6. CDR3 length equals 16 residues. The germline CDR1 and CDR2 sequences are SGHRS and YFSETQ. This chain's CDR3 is CASSLGPGGESYEQYF. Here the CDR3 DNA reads TGCGCCAGCAGCTTGGGCCCGGGGGGGGAATCCTACGAGCAGTACTTC.

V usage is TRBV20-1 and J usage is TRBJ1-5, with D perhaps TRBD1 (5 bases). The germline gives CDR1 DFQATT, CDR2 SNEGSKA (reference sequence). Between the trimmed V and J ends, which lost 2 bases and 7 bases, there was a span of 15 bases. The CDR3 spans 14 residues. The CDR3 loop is CSARSIGAQQPQHF. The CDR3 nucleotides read TGCAGTGCTAGATCGATCGGGGCCCAACAGCCCCAGCATTTT.

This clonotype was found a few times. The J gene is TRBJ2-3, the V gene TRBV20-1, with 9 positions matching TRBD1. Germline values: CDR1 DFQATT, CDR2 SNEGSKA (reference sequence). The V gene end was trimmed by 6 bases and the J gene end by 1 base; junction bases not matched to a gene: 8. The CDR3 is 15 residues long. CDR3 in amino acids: CSADLRDRGTDTQYF. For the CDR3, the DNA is TGCAGTGCGGACCTACGGGACAGGGGCACAGATACGCAGTATTTT.

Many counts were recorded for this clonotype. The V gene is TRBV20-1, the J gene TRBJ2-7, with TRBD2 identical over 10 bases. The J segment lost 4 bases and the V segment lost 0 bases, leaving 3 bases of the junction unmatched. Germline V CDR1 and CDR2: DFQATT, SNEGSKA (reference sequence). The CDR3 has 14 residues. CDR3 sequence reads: CSARDKRGGYEQYF. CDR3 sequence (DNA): TGCAGTGCTAGAGATAAGCGGGGGGGGTACGAGCAGTACTTC.

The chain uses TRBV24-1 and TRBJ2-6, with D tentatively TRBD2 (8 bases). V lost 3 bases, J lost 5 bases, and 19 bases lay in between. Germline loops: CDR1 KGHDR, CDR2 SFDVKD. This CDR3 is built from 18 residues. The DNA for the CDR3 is TGTGCCACCAGTGATCGCGGGGGGACAGACAGCAGGGCCAACGTCCTGACTTTC. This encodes CATSDRGGTDSRANVLTF.

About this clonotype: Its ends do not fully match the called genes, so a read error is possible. Here the CDR3 reads CASREAVISVEQFF. CDR3 DNA: TGTGCCAGCAGGGAAGCAGTAATCTCAGTCGAGCAGTTCTTC. This rearrangement joins TRBV2 to TRBJ2-1; D not certain. The CDR3 totals 14 residues. Germline-derived CDR1 and CDR2 are SNHLY and FYNNEI. Supplemented by reference TRBV2 and TRBJ2-1, the full variable domain reads EPEVTQTPSHQVTQMGQEVILRCVPISNHLYFYWYRQILGQKVEFLVSFYNNEISEKSEIFDDQFSVERPDGSNFTLKIRSTKLEDSAMYFCASREAVISVEQFFGPGTRLTVL.

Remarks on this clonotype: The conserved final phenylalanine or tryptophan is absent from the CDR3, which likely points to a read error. The CDR3 spells CSARAPIQGLGTDTQYL. Written as DNA, the CDR3 is TGCAGTGCTAGGGCCCCTATCCAGGGACTAGGCACAGATACGCAGTATTTG. The chain joins TRBV20-1 to TRBJ2-3, with 8 bases matching TRBD2. From germline, CDR1 is DFQATT and CDR2 SNEGSKA (reference sequence). The trim removed 3 bases at V and 1 base at J, leaving 12 bases unmatched. The CDR3 consists of 17 residues.